The 19 T cell receptor beta chains reported below all come from one sample, sequenced in a study of blood T cell repertoires in COVID-19. The assay was immunoSEQ multiplex PCR, and TCRdb's table has in-frame clones only and misses some. Seen here are roughly 340,000 clones, roughly 90% observed once, and the top ten hold approximately 3%. Sequenced: peripheral blood. All receptors derive from a woman between 25 and 40 years old with COVID-19, enrolled during active disease.

The chain joins TRBV7-9 to TRBJ1-6, with a tentative D call TRBD1 (5 bases). V was trimmed by 1 base and J by 7 bases, leaving 11 bases between them. The CDR3 has 15 residues. Germline-derived CDR1 and CDR2 are SEHNR and FQNEAQ (reference sequence). Written as DNA, the CDR3 is TGTGCCAGCAGCTTAGGACAGAACTTAAATTCACCCCTCCACTTT. Amino acid sequence: CASSLGQNLNSPLHF.

The rearrangement links TRBV3-1 (or the pseudogene TRBV3-2) to TRBJ2-1; TRBD2 aligns across 11 bases. The germline V gene has CDR1 LGHDT and CDR2 YNNKEL (reference sequence). The V gene end was trimmed by 3 bases and the J gene end by 4 bases; junction bases not matched to a gene: 11. This CDR3 has 18 residues. The chain's CDR3 is CASSHLGSGTSGYNEQFF. The CDR3 nucleotides read TGTGCCAGCAGCCATCTTGGTTCCGGGACTAGCGGTTACAATGAGCAGTTCTTC.

The rearrangement uses TRBV5-8 and TRBJ1-1, with 7 bases that match TRBD1. Germline assignment: CDR1 SGHTS and CDR2 YDEGEE. CDR3 length equals 13 residues. Unmatched junction bases numbered 6, after V lost 4 bases and J lost 6 bases. DNA of the CDR3: TGTGCCAGCAGCACCCAGGGGGGTTCTGAAGCTTTCTTT. Protein sequence: CASSTQGGSEAFF.

V usage is TRBV29-1 and J usage is TRBJ1-6, with 11 bases aligning to TRBD1. This CDR3 region has 14 residues. Germline V lookup: CDR1 SQVTM, CDR2 ANQGSEA. Trimming at V came to 6 bases and at J to 7 bases, leaving 5 bases not matched to a gene. The DNA for the CDR3 is TGCAGCGTGCGGACAGGGGGCTTGAATTCACCCCTCCACTTT. This sequence encodes CSVRTGGLNSPLHF.

This clone was seen a single time. The chain employs TRBV6-2 or TRBV6-3 and TRBJ2-7; 9 bases are a match to TRBD2. Trimming took 5 bases from V and 3 from J; bases not matched to a gene: 14. Germline V lookup: CDR1 MNHEY, CDR2 SVGEGT. There are 17 residues in the CDR3. CDR3 nucleotides: TGTGCCAGCAGTCTTTTTAAGATAGCGGGAGTAGGCTACGAGCAGTACGTC. Translation: CASSLFKIAGVGYEQYV.

This clone was counted a single time. The chain has TRBV6-6 and TRBJ2-4; D not certain. This CDR3 comprises 13 residues. The V end was cut by 2 bases, the J end by 11 bases, with 13 bases between. The V gene's germline CDR1 is MNHNY and CDR2 SVGAGI (reference sequence). CDR3 DNA: TGTGCCAGCAGTTACGAACTTTTGCTCTTTCAGTACTTC. This codes for CASSYELLLFQYF.

This clone was recorded a few times. This chain joins TRBV24-1 and TRBJ1-5; D might be TRBD1 (5 bases). V was pared by 0 bases and J by 5 bases, with 7 bases between. Per the germline V gene, CDR1 is KGHDR and CDR2 is SFDVKD. The CDR3 loop spans 14 amino acids. The CDR3 region has the DNA TGTGCCACCAGTGATTTGACGGGGGATCAGCCCCAGCATTTT. The encoded protein is CATSDLTGDQPQHF.

The count of this clone is one. The gene calls are TRBV10-3 and TRBJ1-1; D is possibly TRBD1 (5 bases). The germline gives CDR1 ENHRY, CDR2 SYGVKD. This CDR3 is 15 amino acids long. Trimming took off 3 bases at V and 5 bases at J, with 16 bases between the two ends. The CDR3 here is CAISDPAERGTEAFF. In DNA form, the CDR3 reads TGTGCCATCAGTGACCCAGCTGAGCGGGGGACTGAAGCTTTCTTT.

The V and J genes are TRBV9 and TRBJ1-2; 7 positions agree with TRBD1. CDR3 size: 13 residues. V was pared by 6 bases and J by 6 bases, with 8 bases of the junction left unmatched. Germline lookup yields CDR1 SGDLS and CDR2 YYNGEE. The CDR3 nucleotides read TGTGCCAGCACCGAGATACAGGGGAATGGCTACACCTTC. This sequence encodes CASTEIQGNGYTF. Filled out from reference TRBV9 and TRBJ1-2, the complete variable domain reads DSGVTQTPKHLITATGQRVTLRCSPRSGDLSVYWYQQSLDQGLQFLIQYYNGEERAKGNILERFSAQQFPDLHSELNLSSLELGDSALYFCASTEIQGNGYTFGSGTRLTVV.

The DNA of the CDR3 is TGTGCCAGCACCTCACACACAGGGGGTGGCTACACCTTC. Encoded protein: CASTSHTGGGYTF. This sequence joins TRBV7-2 and TRBJ1-2; TRBD1 aligns across 8 bases. The CDR3 loop spans 13 amino acids. Germline-derived CDR1 and CDR2 are SGHTA and FQGNSA. The trim removed 7 bases at V and 7 bases at J, leaving 8 bases unmatched.

This clone was detected a few times. The gene calls are TRBV5-4 and TRBJ2-5; D is undetermined. Deletions cut 4 bases from V and 2 bases from J, with 12 bases between. The CDR3 totals 14 residues. Germline values: CDR1 SGHNT, CDR2 YYREEE (reference sequence). CDR3 region: CASSLGWAQETQYF. Written as DNA, the CDR3 is TGTGCCAGCAGCCTCGGTTGGGCACAAGAGACCCAGTACTTC.

A few counts support this clone. The chain employs TRBV2 and TRBJ2-3; 9 nucleotides match TRBD1. CDR3 length: 14 residues. V dropped 4 bases and J dropped 1; count of bases not matched to a gene: 0. Germline V lookup: CDR1 SNHLY, CDR2 FYNNEI. The CDR3 loop is CASSGDRGTDTQYF. CDR3 nucleotide sequence: TGTGCCAGCAGTGGGGACAGGGGCACAGATACGCAGTATTTT. Drawing the rest from reference TRBV2 and TRBJ2-3, the complete variable domain is EPEVTQTPSHQVTQMGQEVILRCVPISNHLYFYWYRQILGQKVEFLVSFYNNEISEKSEIFDDQFSVERPDGSNFTLKIRSTKLEDSAMYFCASSGDRGTDTQYFGPGTRLTVL.

The chain links TRBV27 to TRBJ1-2; D remains ambiguous. V lost 5 bases and J 4 bases, leaving 11 bases between the germline ends. This CDR3 has 13 amino acids. The V gene's germline CDR1 is MNHEY and CDR2 SMNVEV (reference sequence). The CDR3 loop reads CASSPNSLYGYTF. CDR3 DNA sequence: TGTGCCAGCAGTCCGAACAGCCTCTATGGCTACACCTTC.

The genes are TRBV15 and TRBJ2-2, with TRBD2 matching 8 bases. CDR1 and CDR2 from the germline V gene are LNHNV and YYDKDF (reference sequence). V dropped 1 base and J dropped 10; count of bases not matched to a gene: 2. The CDR3 is 13 residues long. The CDR3 here is CATSRAGGVELFF. The CDR3 region has the DNA TGTGCCACCAGCAGAGCCGGGGGGGTGGAGCTGTTTTTT.

The chain employs TRBV24-1 and TRBJ2-3; 8 bases map to TRBD2. CDR3 length: 17 amino acids. Germline assignment: CDR1 KGHDR and CDR2 SFDVKD. The J segment lost 4 bases and the V segment lost 1 base, leaving 9 bases of the junction unmatched. CDR3 bases: TGTGCCACCAGTGATTTTACCTCGCGGGGGGATTCAGATACGCAGTATTTT. This codes for CATSDFTSRGDSDTQYF.

The V and J genes are TRBV14 and TRBJ2-7; D possibly corresponds to TRBD2 (6 bases). The CDR3 is made up of 16 amino acids. The V and J ends lost 3 bases and 2 bases respectively, with 17 bases between them. Germline V gene data show CDR1 as SGHDN and CDR2 as FVKESK. DNA of the CDR3: TGTGCCAGCAGCCAGGGGCGGGGTGGGATGCCCTACGAGCAGTACTTC. This encodes CASSQGRGGMPYEQYF.

As for this clone: The sample carries other DNA sequences with the same CDR3. The chain joins TRBV27 to TRBJ1-5; TRBD1 might be the D (5 bases). Per germline, CDR1 MNHEY and CDR2 SMNVEV (reference sequence). V was shortened by 3 bases and J by 6 bases, with 12 bases between the two germline ends. The length of the CDR3 is 14 residues. CDR3 amino acids: CASSLGGVSQPQHF. In DNA form, the CDR3 reads TGTGCCAGCAGTTTGGGGGGTGTCAGTCAGCCCCAGCATTTT.

The V gene is TRBV29-1, the J gene TRBJ1-2, with 10 bases that match TRBD1. This CDR3 is built from 13 residues. The V gene's germline CDR1 is SQVTM and CDR2 ANQGSEA. Trimming removed 6 bases from V and 5 bases from J; junction bases left unmatched: 6. CDR3 protein: CSVIGQGGYGYTF. The CDR3 DNA reads as TGCAGCGTCATTGGACAGGGGGGGTATGGCTACACCTTC.

V usage is TRBV6-1 and J usage is TRBJ2-1; 7 positions agree with TRBD2. Germline loops: CDR1 MNHNS, CDR2 SASEGT. V was pared by 3 bases and J by 16 bases, with 9 bases of the junction left unmatched. The CDR3 spans 12 residues. The CDR3 DNA sequence: TGTGCCAGCAGTGATAGTCGGACTAGGGGATTCTTC. Translating gives CASSDSRTRGFF.